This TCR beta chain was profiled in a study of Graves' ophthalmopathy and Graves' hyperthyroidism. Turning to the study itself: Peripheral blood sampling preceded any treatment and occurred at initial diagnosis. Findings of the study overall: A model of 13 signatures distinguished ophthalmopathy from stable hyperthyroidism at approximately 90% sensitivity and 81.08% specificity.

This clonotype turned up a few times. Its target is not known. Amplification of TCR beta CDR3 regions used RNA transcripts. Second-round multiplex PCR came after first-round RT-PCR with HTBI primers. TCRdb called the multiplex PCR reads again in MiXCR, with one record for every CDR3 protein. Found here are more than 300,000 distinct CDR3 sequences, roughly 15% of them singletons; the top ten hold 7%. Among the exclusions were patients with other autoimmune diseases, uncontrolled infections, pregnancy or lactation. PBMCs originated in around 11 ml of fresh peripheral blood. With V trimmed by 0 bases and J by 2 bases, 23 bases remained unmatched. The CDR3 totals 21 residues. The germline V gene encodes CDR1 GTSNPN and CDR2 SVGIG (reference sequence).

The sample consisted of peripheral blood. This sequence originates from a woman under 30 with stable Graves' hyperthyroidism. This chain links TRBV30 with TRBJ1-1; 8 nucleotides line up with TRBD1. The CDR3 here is CAWSVKRRGQGWDSLNTEAFF. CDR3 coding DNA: TGTGCCTGGAGTGTCAAGCGAAGAGGACAGGGATGGGATTCGTTAAACACTGAAGCTTTCTTT.